The clone carrying this T cell receptor (beta chain) was counted only a few times. What it recognizes is unknown. This specimen comes from a study of T cell repertoires in cytomegalovirus infection. Across the whole study: CMV infection together with matching HLA type was indicated by public TCR beta signatures. General study points: Carriage of CMV together with the relevant HLA was identifiable through cumulative public TCR beta family frequency.

TCRdb used MiXCR to reprocess the reads, holding one entry per CDR3 protein. The table lists about 680,000 distinct CDR3 sequences, 24% of them singletons, with approximately 8% in the top ten. This TCR came from a human donor in good health (CMV status not recorded). Some clones in this sample may be carry-over from other donors' samples. The sample comprised CD8+ T cells from PBMCs.

The CDR3 DNA reads as TGTGCCAGCAGTCCCCCAGGGACAGGGCTATACGAGCAGTACTTC. The encoded protein is CASSPPGTGLYEQYF. V gene TRBV12-3 or TRBV12-4 combines with J gene TRBJ2-7; 9 bases match TRBD1. V dropped 5 bases and J dropped 4; count of bases not matched to a gene: 9. The CDR3 runs 15 residues.